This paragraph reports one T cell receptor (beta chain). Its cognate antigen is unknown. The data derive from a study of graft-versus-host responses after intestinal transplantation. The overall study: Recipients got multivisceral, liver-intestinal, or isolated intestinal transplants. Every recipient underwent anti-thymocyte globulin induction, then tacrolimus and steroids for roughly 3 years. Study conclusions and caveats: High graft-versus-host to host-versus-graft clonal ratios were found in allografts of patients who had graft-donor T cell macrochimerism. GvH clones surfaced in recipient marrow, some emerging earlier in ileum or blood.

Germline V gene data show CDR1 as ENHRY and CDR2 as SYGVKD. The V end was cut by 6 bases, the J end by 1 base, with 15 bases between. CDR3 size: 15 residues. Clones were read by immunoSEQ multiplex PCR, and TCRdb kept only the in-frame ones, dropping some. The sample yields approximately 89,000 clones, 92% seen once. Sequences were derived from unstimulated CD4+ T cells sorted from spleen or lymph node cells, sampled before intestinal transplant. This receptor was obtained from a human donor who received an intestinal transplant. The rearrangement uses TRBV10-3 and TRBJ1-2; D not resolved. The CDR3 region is CAISEELVVNYGYTF. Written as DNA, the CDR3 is TGTGCCATCAGCGAGGAACTGGTCGTTAACTATGGCTACACCTTC.